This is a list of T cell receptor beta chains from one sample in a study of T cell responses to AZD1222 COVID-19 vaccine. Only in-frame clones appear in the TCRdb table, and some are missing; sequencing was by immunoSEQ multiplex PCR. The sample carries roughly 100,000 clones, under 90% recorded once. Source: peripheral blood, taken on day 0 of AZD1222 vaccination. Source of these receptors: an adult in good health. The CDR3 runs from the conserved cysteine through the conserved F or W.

CDR3: CASSPGQGKQETQYF; V: TRBV4-3; length: 15; J: TRBJ2-5
CDR3: CSVEDRLTEAFF; V: TRBV29-1; length: 12; J: TRBJ1-1
CDR3: CASSQGQGTEAFF; V: TRBV4-3; length: 13; J: TRBJ1-1
CDR3: CASSFTGSSYEQYF; V: TRBV28; length: 14; J: TRBJ2-7
CDR3: CASSRNLAGPGDTQYF; V: TRBV5-1; length: 16; J: TRBJ2-3
CDR3: CASSAGLAMGNEQFF; V: TRBV28; length: 15; J: TRBJ2-1
CDR3: CASSTESLALAGGRTGELFF; V: TRBV4-2; length: 20; J: TRBJ2-2
CDR3: CASTPAGASYNEQFF; V: TRBV19; length: 15; J: TRBJ2-1
CDR3: CASSIQALSGNTIYF; V: TRBV7-2; length: 15; J: TRBJ1-3
CDR3: CASRSEAQGYNEQFF; V: TRBV5-1; length: 15; J: TRBJ2-1
CDR3: CASKWTSTDTQYF; V: TRBV19; length: 13; J: TRBJ2-3
CDR3: CASSPGTSGRWEQFF; V: TRBV14; length: 15; J: TRBJ2-1
CDR3: CASSLTGAYEQYF; V: TRBV3-1/TRBV3-2; length: 13; J: TRBJ2-7
CDR3: CASNPDQVYNEQFF; V: TRBV6-5; length: 14; J: TRBJ2-1
CDR3: CAISGFVGDRGGDEQFF; V: TRBV10-3; length: 17; J: TRBJ2-1
CDR3: CASSTGQGAADTQYF; V: TRBV19; length: 15; J: TRBJ2-3
CDR3: CASSLHGGNQPQHF; V: TRBV5-4; length: 14; J: TRBJ1-5
CDR3: CASSSTGDEQYF; V: TRBV11-2; length: 12; J: TRBJ2-7
CDR3: CASRHGTVTTNEKLFF; V: TRBV28; length: 16; J: TRBJ1-4
CDR3: CASSPGPGVTNEKLFF; V: TRBV18; length: 16; J: TRBJ1-4
CDR3: CASSLGGAAKNIQYF; V: TRBV11-3; length: 15; J: TRBJ2-4
CDR3: CASRRDRAYNSPLHF; V: TRBV27; length: 15; J: TRBJ1-6